Below are 31 T cell receptor beta chains sequenced from a single sample in a study of cytotoxic CD8 clonotypes in ibrutinib-treated CLL. Assay: immunoSEQ multiplex PCR; the TCRdb copy retains only in-frame clones and omits some. The sample gives about 300,000 clones, roughly 67% of which show up once; approximately 6% is in the top ten. Source: PBMCs, taken after 36 months of ibrutinib treatment. These receptors came from a human donor with chronic lymphocytic leukemia.

There are a few counts of this clone. The V and J genes are TRBV7-3 and TRBJ2-5; TRBD2 agrees at 9 bases. The CDR3 has 16 amino acids. CDR1 SGHTA and CDR2 FQGTGA come from the germline V gene. Trimming at V came to 0 bases and at J to 5 bases, leaving 7 bases not matched to a gene. For the CDR3, the DNA is TGTGCCAGCAGCTTAACCGGGACTAGCTCGGTCGAGACCCAGTACTTC. Translated, it gives CASSLTGTSSVETQYF.

The chain carries TRBV5-1 and TRBJ2-3; 16 bases line up with TRBD2. This CDR3 region has 22 residues. CDR1 is SGHRS, CDR2 YFSETQ, per germline. V was clipped by 1 base and J by 3 bases; unmatched bases: 17. This CDR3 reads CASSLRQGTSGGAEFYTDTQYF. In nucleotides, the CDR3 is TGCGCCAGCAGCTTGAGGCAAGGGACTAGCGGGGGGGCCGAATTTTATACAGATACGCAGTATTTT.

The J gene is TRBJ2-2, the V gene TRBV5-8, with D unresolved. Per the germline V gene, CDR1 is SGHTS and CDR2 is YDEGEE. The V end lost 0 bases, the J end lost 5 bases, and 8 bases lay between the germline ends. The CDR3 totals 14 residues. CDR3 in amino acids: CASSLDRQTGELFF. The CDR3 bases are TGTGCCAGCAGCTTGGACCGGCAAACCGGGGAGCTGTTTTTT.

V and J are TRBV7-7 and TRBJ2-5; no firm D call. Per germline, CDR1 SSHAT and CDR2 FNYEAQ (reference sequence). This CDR3 has 14 residues. The V and J ends lost 2 bases and 3 bases respectively, with 10 bases between them. The chain's CDR3 is CASSLLFTEETQYF. The CDR3 DNA is TGTGCCAGCAGCTTACTGTTTACAGAAGAGACCCAGTACTTC.

V and J are TRBV9 and TRBJ1-1; unclear D gene. This CDR3 contains 17 residues. Germline assignment: CDR1 SGDLS and CDR2 YYNGEE. The V end was cut by 4 bases, the J end by 3 bases, with 22 bases between. This chain's CDR3 is CASSPGMTAGWDTEAFF. CDR3 coding DNA: TGTGCCAGCAGCCCGGGCATGACGGCCGGATGGGACACTGAAGCTTTCTTT.

The chain recombines TRBV9 with TRBJ1-5, with 7 bases aligning to TRBD1. J was trimmed by 9 bases and V by 2 bases; bases with no gene match: 8. CDR1 SGDLS and CDR2 YYNGEE come from the germline V gene. The CDR3 spans 14 residues. This chain's CDR3 is CASSVTGRGWPQHF. CDR3 nucleotide sequence: TGTGCCAGCAGCGTGACAGGGAGAGGTTGGCCCCAGCATTTT.

The V and J genes are TRBV23-1 and TRBJ1-3; a weak D match, TRBD1 (5 bases). TRBV23-1 is annotated as an ORF whose role is uncertain. This CDR3 comprises 13 residues. Trimming shortened V by 6 bases and J by 0 bases, and 6 bases separated the two germline ends. The CDR3: CASRGGSGNTIYF. The CDR3 DNA reads TGCGCCAGCAGGGGGGGCTCTGGAAACACCATATATTTT.

This clone appeared a single time. The rearrangement joins TRBV9 to TRBJ1-2, with 7 bases aligning to TRBD1. V trimming: 4 bases; J trimming: 3 bases; junction bases outside the gene matches: 12. The CDR3 spans 16 residues. Per the germline V gene, CDR1 is SGDLS and CDR2 is YYNGEE. CDR3 bases: TGTGCCAGCAGCTCGACCCCTTGGACAGGACACTATGGCTACACCTTC. Encoded protein: CASSSTPWTGHYGYTF.

This clone has only a few counts. An end of the junction does not agree with germline; a read error may underlie this. The chain has TRBV7-2 and TRBJ2-3, with TRBD2 matching over 9 bases. Per germline, CDR1 SGHTA and CDR2 FQGNSA. The CDR3 contains 15 residues. The CDR3 sequence: CASSLAAGGGDTQYF. CDR3 nucleotide sequence: TGTGCCAGCAGCCTAGCGGCGGGGGGGGGAGATACGCAGTATTTT.

V and J are TRBV5-1 and TRBJ1-2, with D possibly TRBD1 on 5 matching bases. The V gene lost 1 base and the J gene lost 1 base, with 17 bases spanning the gap. Germline-derived CDR1 and CDR2 are SGHRS and YFSETQ. The CDR3 sequence is 17 residues long. The DNA for the CDR3 is TGCGCCAGCAGCTTGTCTACAGGAGTAACCTATAACTATGGCTACACCTTC. This codes for CASSLSTGVTYNYGYTF.

This clone was recorded once. This chain connects TRBV7-9 to TRBJ1-2; tentative D call: TRBD1 (5 bases). This CDR3 is 17 amino acids long. V lost 5 bases, J lost 0 bases, and 19 bases lay in between. Germline V lookup: CDR1 SEHNR, CDR2 FQNEAQ (reference sequence). CDR3 bases: TGTGCCAGCAGCCCATTGGGGGGAGGCGGAACTAACTATGGCTACACCTTC. This encodes CASSPLGGGGTNYGYTF.

For the CDR3, the DNA is TGTGCCAGCAGCGCCGGGACTGAAGCTTTCTTT. It codes for CASSAGTEAFF. The gene calls are TRBV5-4 and TRBJ1-1; D remains unclear. Trimming cost V 4 bases and J 5 bases, with 6 bases left between them. This CDR3 is built from 11 residues. Germline assignment: CDR1 SGHNT and CDR2 YYREEE (reference sequence). Full variable domain (outside the CDR3, taken from reference TRBV5-4 and TRBJ1-1): ETGVTQSPTHLIKTRGQQVTLRCSSQSGHNTVSWYQQALGQGPQFIFQYYREEENGRGNFPPRFSGLQFPNYSSELNVNALELDDSALYLCASSAGTEAFFGQGTRLTVV.

This clone occurred a few times. V is TRBV4-2 and J is TRBJ1-6; 9 positions match TRBD1. There are 16 residues in the CDR3. CDR1 LGHNA and CDR2 YNFKEQ come from the germline V gene. V lost 0 bases, J lost 9 bases, and 6 bases stayed unmatched. The CDR3 DNA is TGTGCCAGCAGCCAAGAACGTGGGACAGGGCTTTCACCCCTCCACTTT. This sequence encodes CASSQERGTGLSPLHF.

This chain joins TRBV6-5 and TRBJ2-3; TRBD2 aligns across 8 bases. In germline, CDR1 is MNHEY, CDR2 SVGAGI. The CDR3 is made up of 14 amino acids. The J segment lost 2 bases and the V segment lost 10 bases, leaving 8 bases of the junction unmatched. The CDR3 loop is CATSVAGSTDTQYF. CDR3 DNA sequence: TGTGCCACCTCGGTAGCGGGATCCACAGATACGCAGTATTTT.

This chain connects TRBV2 to TRBJ2-3; D is undetermined. V was cut by 2 bases and J by 6 bases, with 12 bases left in between. Germline-derived CDR1 and CDR2 are SNHLY and FYNNEI. This CDR3 spans 14 amino acids. The CDR3 DNA is TGTGCCAGCAGTGAAAACCGGGCACTGGATACGCAGTATTTT. Translated, it gives CASSENRALDTQYF.

The chain employs TRBV6-5 and TRBJ2-5, with D perhaps matching TRBD2 (6 bases). The CDR3 sequence is 16 residues long. Germline V gene sequence: CDR1 MNHEY, CDR2 SVGAGI. V shed 0 bases and J shed 2 bases, with 13 bases lying between them. CDR3 in amino acids: CASSYSAGSPQETQYF. The CDR3 coding sequence is TGTGCCAGCAGTTACTCAGCCGGGAGCCCACAAGAGACCCAGTACTTC.

CDR3 residues: CASSPKGGGVPDTQYF. The CDR3 DNA reads as TGCGCCAGCAGCCCCAAGGGCGGGGGGGTACCAGATACGCAGTATTTT. V gene TRBV4-1 combines with J gene TRBJ2-3, with 9 positions matching TRBD2. The length of the CDR3 is 16 residues. J lost 4 bases, V lost 4 bases, and 9 bases had no gene match. Per the germline V gene, CDR1 is MGHRA and CDR2 is YSYEKL.

V usage is TRBV7-9 and J usage is TRBJ2-3; D is undetermined. The CDR3 extends over 15 amino acids. Trimming removed 1 base from V and 3 bases from J, with 11 bases in between. CDR1 is SEHNR and CDR2 is FQNEAQ in the germline V gene (reference sequence). The CDR3 loop is CASSLVGQSTDTQYF. CDR3 in DNA: TGTGCCAGCAGCTTAGTCGGTCAGTCGACAGATACGCAGTATTTT.

The chain is built from TRBV29-1 and TRBJ2-7, with a weak D call TRBD1 (7 bases). Germline V CDR1 and CDR2: SQVTM, ANQGSEA. Trimming took 4 bases from V and 5 from J, leaving 12 bases between them. The CDR3 is made up of 12 amino acids. The CDR3 sequence is CSVAAGGHEQYF. CDR3 nucleotides: TGCAGCGTTGCGGCAGGGGGGCACGAGCAGTACTTC.

The V gene is TRBV4-3, the J gene TRBJ2-7; possibly TRBD1 for D (8 bases). The CDR3 loop spans 15 amino acids. Germline CDR1 and CDR2: LGHNA and YSLEER. Trimming took 5 bases from V and 7 from J, leaving 21 bases between them. The CDR3 DNA is TGCGCCAGCAGCGCGGGGGCTCAGGGGGCAGGGGAGCAGTACTTC. This translates into CASSAGAQGAGEQYF.

The sample holds one count of this clone. This chain links TRBV7-8 with TRBJ2-5, with 8 bases fitting TRBD1. This CDR3 has 16 residues. In germline, CDR1 is SGHVS, CDR2 FQNEAQ. After removal of 2 bases from V and 3 bases from J, the junction contained 8 bases not matched to a gene. CDR3 residues: CASSLFVPGGEETQYF. For the CDR3, the DNA is TGTGCCAGCAGCTTATTCGTCCCAGGGGGCGAAGAGACCCAGTACTTC.

This clone was recorded a few times. The V gene is TRBV6-5, the J gene TRBJ1-4, with D tentatively TRBD1 (5 bases). The germline gives CDR1 MNHEY, CDR2 SVGAGI. CDR3 length: 15 residues. The V end lost 3 bases, the J end lost 1 base, and 9 bases lay between the germline ends. CDR3 in amino acids: CASSYMRGTNEKLFF. The CDR3 DNA follows: TGTGCCAGCAGTTATATGAGGGGAACTAATGAAAAACTGTTTTTT.

The J gene is TRBJ2-7, the V gene TRBV15; D might be TRBD2 (6 bases). Germline lookup yields CDR1 LNHNV and CDR2 YYDKDF (reference sequence). V gave up 0 bases and J gave up 4 bases, with 16 bases separating them. The CDR3 consists of 16 residues. CDR3 protein: CATSRDIIGAGYEQYF. CDR3 nucleotides: TGTGCCACCAGCAGAGATATCATCGGGGCGGGATACGAGCAGTACTTC.

The chain joins TRBV29-1 to TRBJ2-7, with TRBD1 as a possible D gene (5 bases). CDR1 SQVTM and CDR2 ANQGSEA come from the germline V gene. The CDR3 sequence is 16 residues long. V shed 1 base and J shed 3 bases, with 19 bases lying between them. The CDR3 is CSVEVPRRGTSYEQYF. DNA of the CDR3: TGCAGCGTTGAAGTCCCCCGTAGGGGCACAAGCTACGAGCAGTACTTC.

The genes are TRBV5-6 and TRBJ1-1; no clear D gene. The CDR3 is made up of 14 amino acids. Deletions cut 3 bases from V and 3 bases from J, with 12 bases between. Germline V gene data show CDR1 as SGHDT and CDR2 as YYEEEE. Written as DNA, the CDR3 is TGTGCCAGCAGCTATATCGACATCCACACTGAAGCTTTCTTT. Translating it yields CASSYIDIHTEAFF.

CDR3 nucleotides: TGCGCCAGCAGCCAAGATATACCCGGGCCCTACGAGCAGTACTTC. This translates into CASSQDIPGPYEQYF. This sequence joins TRBV4-1 and TRBJ2-7; D unresolved. CDR1 is MGHRA, CDR2 YSYEKL, per germline. V lost 0 bases and J lost 2, with 11 bases in between. The CDR3 extends over 15 amino acids.

The chain employs TRBV9 and TRBJ1-2; tentative D call: TRBD1 (5 bases). Germline lookup yields CDR1 SGDLS and CDR2 YYNGEE. This CDR3 spans 17 amino acids. Between the trimmed V and J ends, which lost 0 bases and 6 bases, there was a span of 21 bases. CDR3 nucleotide sequence: TGTGCCAGCAGCGTAGTCTTAGTGGGGGGAACAGGTGATGGCTACACCTTC. Its translation: CASSVVLVGGTGDGYTF.

The rearrangement uses TRBV7-6 and TRBJ1-1; perhaps TRBD1 as D (6 bases). Per germline, CDR1 SGHVS and CDR2 FNYEAQ. The CDR3 consists of 15 residues. Trimming left V 1 base short and J 1 base short, with 10 bases between. CDR3 loop: CASSLEVRGNTEAFF. As DNA, the CDR3 is TGTGCCAGCAGCTTAGAGGTCAGGGGGAACACTGAAGCTTTCTTT.

There are a few counts of this clone. The chain employs TRBV14 and TRBJ1-2, with D perhaps matching TRBD1 (6 bases). V was clipped by 4 bases and J by 6 bases, with 12 bases between them. This CDR3 comprises 13 residues. Germline V lookup: CDR1 SGHDN, CDR2 FVKESK. The CDR3 region is CASSLLQGDGYTF. CDR3 nucleotides: TGTGCCAGCAGCCTCTTACAGGGTGATGGCTACACCTTC.

V is TRBV7-6 and J is TRBJ2-2; 13 nucleotides match TRBD2. The germline V gene has CDR1 SGHVS and CDR2 FNYEAQ. The CDR3 has 20 residues. The junction had 13 bases not matched to a gene; V was cut back by 5 bases and J by 1 base. The CDR3 loop is CASSIARRTSGRVNTGELFF. The CDR3 DNA reads TGTGCCAGCAGCATCGCACGCAGGACTAGCGGGAGAGTGAACACCGGGGAGCTGTTTTTT.

This clone came up once. This chain links TRBV15 with TRBJ2-7, with a weak D call TRBD2 (5 bases). The V end was cut by 5 bases, the J end by 7 bases, with 18 bases between. CDR1 and CDR2 (germline): LNHNV, YYDKDF (reference sequence). This CDR3 region has 14 residues. DNA of the CDR3: TGTGCCACCAGCCCCGTCCGGGCCTCGGGGGAGCAGTACTTC. Encoded protein: CATSPVRASGEQYF.